These 17 T cell receptor beta chains share one sample of origin, sequenced in a study of shared clonotypes between healthy human individuals. Assay used: immunoSEQ multiplex PCR; TCRdb lists only in-frame clones, some missing. The table lists around 2,100,000 clones, about 95% of them singletons. Naive-designated CD8 cells lacked CD45RO, were positively enriched for CCR7, and omitted terminally differentiated effector memory CD45RA+ cells. Sequenced input: naive CD8+ T cells sorted from blood. These receptors all stem from a young man in good health.

The V call is TRBV7-9, the J call TRBJ2-5, with D hard to call. CDR3 length: 15 amino acids. Germline V gene data show CDR1 as SEHNR and CDR2 as FQNEAQ (reference sequence). Trimming shortened V by 2 bases and J by 0 bases, and 10 bases separated the two germline ends. The CDR3 is CASSLQAAYQETQYF. The CDR3, as DNA: TGTGCCAGCAGCTTACAAGCCGCGTACCAAGAGACCCAGTACTTC.

This clone appeared a single time. The junction departs from the called germline gene at one end, perhaps through a read error. This rearrangement joins TRBV27 to TRBJ1-2; D is ambiguous. From germline, CDR1 is MNHEY and CDR2 SMNVEV (reference sequence). The CDR3 extends over 13 amino acids. CDR3 coding DNA: TGTGCCAGCAGTGTATCGGTTACAAGCGGCTACACCTTC. Residues: CASSVSVTSGYTF.

V usage is TRBV27 and J usage is TRBJ2-5, with D possibly matching TRBD2 (7 bases). From germline, CDR1 is MNHEY and CDR2 SMNVEV (reference sequence). This CDR3 region has 13 residues. V was trimmed by 4 bases and J by 4 bases, leaving 10 bases between them. The CDR3 DNA reads as TGTGCCAGCAGTTCGGGGGGCCTAGAGACCCAGTACTTC. This sequence encodes CASSSGGLETQYF.

The rearrangement links TRBV5-4 to TRBJ1-1, with a weak D call TRBD1 (5 bases). CDR1 is SGHNT, CDR2 YYREEE, per germline (reference sequence). The CDR3 spans 10 residues. Trimming removed 10 bases from V and 6 bases from J, with 10 bases in between. The CDR3 protein is CAAGQAEAFF. For the CDR3, the DNA is TGTGCCGCAGGGCAGGCTGAAGCTTTCTTT. The variable domain in full, with the rest retrieved from reference TRBV5-4 and TRBJ1-1, is ETGVTQSPTHLIKTRGQQVTLRCSSQSGHNTVSWYQQALGQGPQFIFQYYREEENGRGNFPPRFSGLQFPNYSSELNVNALELDDSALYLCAAGQAEAFFGQGTRLTVV.

The chain has TRBV15 and TRBJ1-4; TRBD1 is a possible D gene (6 bases). Germline-derived CDR1 and CDR2 are LNHNV and YYDKDF (reference sequence). This CDR3 region has 14 residues. Trimming removed 1 base from V and 5 bases from J, with 8 bases in between. CDR3 DNA sequence: TGTGCCACCAGCAGAGGAGGGGGGAATGAAAAACTGTTTTTT. Translation gives CATSRGGGNEKLFF.

To note about this clone: At the DNA level, this CDR3 is encoded by other sequences in the same sample as well. The chain uses TRBV27 and TRBJ2-7; 9 bases are a match to TRBD1. Trimming cost V 4 bases and J 4 bases; bases outside gene matches: 8. Germline-derived CDR1 and CDR2 are MNHEY and SMNVEV (reference sequence). This CDR3 has 15 amino acids. The CDR3 here is CASSSPGQGLYEQYF. The CDR3 DNA follows: TGTGCCAGCAGTTCCCCGGGACAGGGTCTTTACGAGCAGTACTTC.

As concerns this clone: This sample includes further DNA sequences coding for the same CDR3. The chain carries TRBV9 and TRBJ2-7, with a tentative D call TRBD1 (6 bases). V shed 0 bases and J shed 0 bases, with 7 bases lying between them. The CDR3 is 14 residues long. CDR1 and CDR2 from the germline V gene are SGDLS and YYNGEE. CDR3 bases: TGTGCCAGCAGCGTAGAGGGGGACTCCTACGAGCAGTACTTC. The encoded protein is CASSVEGDSYEQYF. The full variable domain, in which reference TRBV9 and TRBJ2-7 provide the parts outside the CDR3, is DSGVTQTPKHLITATGQRVTLRCSPRSGDLSVYWYQQSLDQGLQFLIQYYNGEERAKGNILERFSAQQFPDLHSELNLSSLELGDSALYFCASSVEGDSYEQYFGPGTRLTVT.

The chain couples TRBV6-5 to TRBJ2-3; TRBD1 is a possible D gene (6 bases). In germline, CDR1 is MNHEY, CDR2 SVGAGI. V was trimmed by 0 bases and J by 6 bases, leaving 16 bases between them. This CDR3 is 16 amino acids long. The CDR3 loop is CASSYSSGERGDTQYF. In nucleotides, the CDR3 is TGTGCCAGCAGTTACTCGTCGGGCGAGAGGGGGGATACGCAGTATTTT.

The genes are TRBV2 and TRBJ2-3; 8 bases map to TRBD2. CDR1 SNHLY and CDR2 FYNNEI come from the germline V gene. V lost 10 bases and J lost 4; bases outside the gene matches: 7. The CDR3 totals 13 residues. The CDR3 coding sequence is TGTGCCATTCCGGGACTAGATCCAGATACGCAGTATTTT. Translation: CAIPGLDPDTQYF.

The V gene is TRBV5-6, the J gene TRBJ1-1; perhaps TRBD1 as D (5 bases). This CDR3 contains 14 residues. V lost 2 bases and J lost 3, with 11 bases in between. Germline CDR1 is SGHDT and CDR2 is YYEEEE. As DNA, the CDR3 is TGTGCCAGCAGCTTTGGGTTAGGGGACACTGAAGCTTTCTTT. It translates to CASSFGLGDTEAFF.

The chain is built from TRBV5-1 and TRBJ2-2; TRBD1 matches 8 bases. V was clipped by 4 bases and J by 5 bases; unmatched bases: 4. This CDR3 has 14 residues. Looked up from germline, CDR1 is SGHRS and CDR2 is YFSETQ. The CDR3: CASSPDRATGELFF. The CDR3 bases are TGCGCCAGCAGCCCGGACAGGGCGACCGGGGAGCTGTTTTTT.

This clone occurred once. V gene TRBV4-1 combines with J gene TRBJ1-3; weak D call: TRBD1 (6 bases). V was pared by 3 bases and J by 0 bases, with 12 bases between. The CDR3 loop spans 16 amino acids. Germline V gene lookup returns CDR1 MGHRA and CDR2 YSYEKL. The CDR3 DNA sequence: TGCGCCAGCAGCCAGGGGGCAGACTACTCTGGAAACACCATATATTTT. This translates into CASSQGADYSGNTIYF.

V is TRBV7-6 and J is TRBJ2-7; TRBD2 agrees at 10 bases. The junction had 0 bases not matched to a gene; V was cut back by 2 bases and J by 2 bases. There are 14 residues in the CDR3. Per the germline V gene, CDR1 is SGHVS and CDR2 is FNYEAQ. The DNA for the CDR3 is TGTGCCAGCAGCTTAAGCGGGAGGGCCTACGAGCAGTACTTC. This translates into CASSLSGRAYEQYF.

The gene calls are TRBV4-2 and TRBJ2-7; 12 bases map to TRBD2. CDR1 is LGHNA, CDR2 YNFKEQ, per germline. The CDR3 covers 14 residues. The V gene end was trimmed by 1 base and the J gene end by 6 bases; junction bases not matched to a gene: 1. CDR3 coding DNA: TGTGCCAGCAGCCAAGTGGGACTAGCGGGCGAGCAGTACTTC. Translation gives CASSQVGLAGEQYF.

The chain is built from TRBV27 and TRBJ2-7; no clear D gene. The V gene's germline CDR1 is MNHEY and CDR2 SMNVEV (reference sequence). CDR3 length: 16 residues. V shed 5 bases and J shed 0 bases, with 17 bases lying between them. DNA for the CDR3: TGTGCCAGCAGTCCTTCCCGCGGCGGAGCCTCCTACGAGCAGTACTTC. It translates to CASSPSRGGASYEQYF.

The CDR3 spells CASSPGLAADNEQFF. The CDR3 DNA sequence: TGTGCCAGCTCACCCGGACTAGCGGCAGACAATGAGCAGTTCTTC. The V gene is TRBV18, the J gene TRBJ2-1; 10 nucleotides agree with TRBD2. The CDR3 loop spans 15 amino acids. Unmatched junction bases numbered 4, after V lost 3 bases and J lost 5 bases. CDR1 is KGHSH and CDR2 is LQKENI in the germline V gene.

The chain carries TRBV29-1 and TRBJ1-1; D not certain. Trimming shortened V by 3 bases and J by 3 bases, and 11 bases separated the two germline ends. CDR3 length equals 13 residues. Germline lookup yields CDR1 SQVTM and CDR2 ANQGSEA. The CDR3 loop reads CSVDDFAYTEAFF. The CDR3 coding sequence is TGCAGCGTTGACGATTTTGCGTACACTGAAGCTTTCTTT.